Included here is one T cell receptor beta chain sequence, with context. Its antigen is not known. This specimen comes from a study of OX40 agonist ivuxolimab in advanced cancers. For the study at large: Patients took ivuxolimab, an agonistic anti-OX40 (CD134) antibody.

The length of the CDR3 is 15 residues. Germline trimming cut 4 bases from V and 2 bases from J; bases unmatched to any gene: 4. Germline values: CDR1 MNHEY, CDR2 SMNVEV (reference sequence). Autoimmune disease history or systemic immunosuppression led to patients being barred. Libraries were prepared by immunoSEQ multiplex PCR; TCRdb keeps only in-frame clonotypes and omits some of them. The repertoire includes about 36,000 clones, about 80% of them detected once, and about 19% sits in the top ten. Study-level points and caveats: Among the lowest levels of clonal expansion were found in partial responders at 0.1-3.0 mg/kg.

Sequenced here: CD4+ or CD8+ T cells sorted from blood, sampled in a trial of the OX40 agonist ivuxolimab. The TCR comes from an adult with an advanced solid tumor such as melanoma, head and neck, liver or kidney cancer. This chain joins TRBV27 and TRBJ2-7; 11 nucleotides align to TRBD2. CDR3 amino acids: CASSSGLAGTYEQYF. CDR3 coding DNA: TGTGCCAGCAGTTCCGGACTAGCGGGTACCTACGAGCAGTACTTC.